Shown below are 21 T cell receptor beta chains from a single sample sequenced in a study of T cells in Graves' hyperthyroidism and ophthalmopathy. Using RNA transcripts as the source, TCR beta CDR3 regions were amplified. First-round RT-PCR targeting the TCR CDR3 was performed with the HTBI primer set. A single record per CDR3 protein comes from TCRdb applying MiXCR to the multiplex PCR reads. The sample records approximately 500,000 distinct CDR3 sequences, approximately 44% being singletons. The sequenced sample consisted of peripheral blood or thyroid tissue (not recorded which). These receptors all come from a woman younger than 35 with Graves' hyperthyroidism.

The chain has TRBV29-1 and TRBJ1-5; weak D call: TRBD1 (6 bases). The CDR3 contains 13 residues. The ends were cut back, 4 bases at V and 6 bases at J, with 13 bases in the middle. Germline V lookup: CDR1 SQVTM, CDR2 ANQGSEA. CDR3 sequence: CSVGFGGGQPQHF. The CDR3 DNA sequence: TGCAGCGTTGGATTTGGAGGGGGTCAGCCCCAGCATTTT.

For the CDR3, the DNA is TGTGCCAGCAGCTCCCGACTAGCGGGAGGGCCTGGGGGCTATGGCTACACCTTC. Protein: CASSSRLAGGPGGYGYTF. The rearrangement joins TRBV11-3 to TRBJ1-2; possibly TRBD1 for D (5 bases). The CDR3 loop spans 18 amino acids. CDR1 and CDR2 (germline): SGHNT, YENEEA. Trimming pared 4 bases from V and 4 bases from J, leaving 25 bases between.

To note about this clonotype: A read error is likely here: a far larger clone is one base away. This chain uses TRBV3-1 with TRBJ2-5, with D perhaps matching TRBD1 or TRBD2 (6 bases each). This CDR3 is 13 amino acids long. Germline V gene data show CDR1 as LGHDT and CDR2 as YNNKEL (reference sequence). Here the CDR3 DNA reads TGTGCCGGCAGCCAAGGGGGAGGAGAGACCCAGTACTTC. This encodes CAGSQGGGETQYF.

A single count supports this clonotype. The chain recombines TRBV18 with TRBJ1-2, with TRBD1 as a possible D gene (5 bases). There are 16 residues in the CDR3. Germline CDR1 and CDR2: KGHSH and LQKENI. V was trimmed by 4 bases and J by 2 bases, leaving 17 bases between them. The CDR3 DNA sequence: TGTGCCAGCTCACGGGGGACGGAAAGCCCAAACTATGGCTACACCTTC. Translated, it gives CASSRGTESPNYGYTF.

This clonotype was detected ten times or more. The chain has TRBV11-3 and TRBJ1-1, with unresolved D. Looked up from germline, CDR1 is SGHNT and CDR2 is YENEEA. V shed 5 bases and J shed 3 bases, with 10 bases lying between them. CDR3 length equals 13 residues. The CDR3: CASSPGWDTEAFF. CDR3 DNA sequence: TGTGCCAGCAGCCCGGGCTGGGACACTGAAGCTTTCTTT.

This clonotype was detected only a few times. The chain couples TRBV29-1 to TRBJ1-5; TRBD1 agrees at 7 bases. Looked up from germline, CDR1 is SQVTM and CDR2 is ANQGSEA. The junction had 11 bases not matched to a gene; V was cut back by 8 bases and J by 7 bases. This CDR3 contains 13 residues. CDR3 sequence: CSHSDRIGQPQHF. The CDR3 DNA sequence: TGCAGCCATTCGGACAGGATTGGACAGCCCCAGCATTTT.

Of note for this clonotype: The conserved phenylalanine or tryptophan is not found at the CDR3 terminus, so this likely reflects a read error. The DNA is left out, because the CDR3 cannot be placed on it with certainty; the CDR3 is given as TCRdb lists it. The chain is built from TRBV20-1 and TRBJ2-6; the table assigns TRBD2, which was not confirmed against the DNA. From germline, CDR1 is DFQATT and CDR2 SNEGSKA (reference sequence). The CDR3 is 9 amino acids in total, end residues counted. This chain's CDR3 is CSLGTSGSY.

V usage is TRBV9 and J usage is TRBJ1-1; TRBD1 aligns across 7 bases. The CDR3 spans 16 residues. Germline V gene data show CDR1 as SGDLS and CDR2 as YYNGEE. With V trimmed by 2 bases and J by 3 bases, 10 bases remained unmatched. The CDR3 protein is CASSVEGRQGDTEAFF. CDR3 nucleotide sequence: TGTGCCAGCAGCGTTGAAGGGAGACAGGGCGACACTGAAGCTTTCTTT.

In this sample, this clonotype turned up many times. This chain links TRBV10-3 with TRBJ2-7; 10 bases agree with TRBD2. The CDR3 runs to 15 residues. Looked up from germline, CDR1 is ENHRY and CDR2 is SYGVKD. V was pared by 0 bases and J by 3 bases, with 2 bases of the junction left unmatched. CDR3 in DNA: TGTGCCATCAGTGAGTCAACTAGCGGGGACTACGAGCAGTACTTC. Its protein is CAISESTSGDYEQYF.

This clonotype was observed many times. This chain uses TRBV10-3 with TRBJ1-5; perhaps TRBD1 as D (5 bases). CDR3 size: 15 residues. Per the germline V gene, CDR1 is ENHRY and CDR2 is SYGVKD. V was clipped by 2 bases and J by 0 bases, with 8 bases between them. The CDR3 is CAISEGGYSNQPQHF. CDR3 nucleotide sequence: TGTGCCATCAGTGAGGGGGGGTATAGCAATCAGCCCCAGCATTTT.

Comments on this clonotype: This may come from a read error, since a much larger clone is one base off. J is TRBJ1-1 and V is TRBV7-9; 10 bases fit TRBD1. Germline V gene data show CDR1 as SEHNR and CDR2 as FQNEAQ (reference sequence). This CDR3 region has 16 residues. CDR3 sequence reads: CVSSPGTGAGGTEAFF. The CDR3 DNA follows: TGTGTCAGCAGCCCCGGGACAGGGGCCGGGGGCACTGAAGCTTTCTTT.

The chain couples TRBV7-3 to TRBJ2-1, with D unresolved. This CDR3 has 15 residues. V was cut by 1 base and J by 1 base, with 8 bases left in between. Per the germline V gene, CDR1 is SGHTA and CDR2 is FQGTGA. CDR3 amino acids: CASSLNWVSYNEQFF. The CDR3 coding sequence is TGTGCCAGCAGCTTAAACTGGGTATCCTACAATGAGCAGTTCTTC. The full variable domain, with the rest looked up from reference TRBV7-3 and TRBJ2-1, is GAGVSQTPSNKVTEKGKYVELRCDPISGHTALYWYRQSLGQGPEFLIYFQGTGAADDSGLPNDRFFAVRPEGSVSTLKIQRTERGDSAVYLCASSLNWVSYNEQFFGPGTRLTVL.

This clonotype came up many times. The chain employs TRBV5-1 and TRBJ2-2, with TRBD2 identical over 7 bases. Losses at the gene ends were 4 bases for V and 5 bases for J; bases not matched to a gene: 8. This CDR3 has 15 residues. Germline V gives CDR1 SGHRS, CDR2 YFSETQ. As DNA, the CDR3 is TGCGCCAGCAGCGTGGGAGGGCCTGTAACCGGGGAGCTGTTTTTT. This sequence encodes CASSVGGPVTGELFF.

The V call is TRBV24-1, the J call TRBJ2-7; tentatively, D is TRBD1 (5 bases). Germline CDR1 KGHDR, CDR2 SFDVKD. This CDR3 has 13 amino acids. Trimming removed 4 bases at V and 4 bases at J, with 10 bases between. The CDR3 loop is CATSDRGHYEQYF. The CDR3 region has the DNA TGTGCCACCAGTGACCGAGGACATTACGAGCAGTACTTC.

This clonotype has ten or more counts. This chain uses TRBV30 with TRBJ1-2, with D possibly TRBD1 on 5 matching bases. Per germline, CDR1 GTSNPN and CDR2 SVGIG (reference sequence). V was shortened by 0 bases and J by 4 bases, with 15 bases between the two germline ends. The CDR3 contains 15 residues. CDR3 DNA: TGTGCCTGGAGTGTAAAGGGGCGGGAAGGCTATGGCTACACCTTC. This gives the protein CAWSVKGREGYGYTF.

This clonotype was seen repeatedly, ten times or more. The rearrangement joins TRBV12-3 or TRBV12-4 to TRBJ1-1; D is unresolved. This CDR3 is built from 13 residues. The ends were cut back, 8 bases at V and 4 bases at J, with 14 bases in the middle. The CDR3 DNA sequence: TGTGCCAGCCTCTCTATATACGTCACTGAAGCTTTCTTT. Translation: CASLSIYVTEAFF.

Details on this clonotype: In this CDR3 the conserved last residue, phenylalanine or tryptophan, is missing, so a read error is likely. The DNA is omitted, as the CDR3 cannot be located on it reliably, and the CDR3 follows TCRdb's listing. V is TRBV2 and J is TRBJ1-4. Looked up from germline, CDR1 is SNHLY and CDR2 is FYNNEI. The CDR3 is 15 residues long, counting both termini. The CDR3: CASSTSGRSPSASAA.

This clonotype was seen a few times. V usage is TRBV6-5 and J usage is TRBJ2-2, with 10 nucleotides matching TRBD1. The junction had 5 bases not matched to a gene; V was cut back by 0 bases and J by 4 bases. The CDR3 runs 17 residues. Germline V CDR1 and CDR2: MNHEY, SVGAGI. This chain's CDR3 is CASSYSIGTGATGELFF. The DNA of the CDR3 is TGTGCCAGCAGTTACTCGATCGGGACAGGGGCCACCGGGGAGCTGTTTTTT.

The V gene is TRBV20-1, the J gene TRBJ2-7; TRBD1 agrees at 7 bases. The germline CDR1 and CDR2 sequences are DFQATT and SNEGSKA (reference sequence). CDR3 length: 16 residues. The J segment lost 0 bases and the V segment lost 0 bases, leaving 8 bases of the junction unmatched. The CDR3 here is CSARDPGTVLSYEQYF. The CDR3 nucleotides are TGCAGTGCTAGAGATCCCGGGACAGTACTCTCCTACGAGCAGTACTTC.

This clonotype has ten or more counts. The chain carries TRBV2 and TRBJ1-2; 10 nucleotides agree with TRBD1. The junction had 4 bases not matched to a gene; V was cut back by 9 bases and J by 6 bases. Germline V gene sequence: CDR1 SNHLY, CDR2 FYNNEI. This CDR3 spans 12 amino acids. The CDR3 region is CARVDRGDGYTF. The CDR3 DNA sequence: TGTGCCAGAGTGGACAGGGGGGATGGCTACACCTTC.

Many counts were recorded for this clonotype. The chain is built from TRBV7-2 and TRBJ2-7, with D uncertain. V was clipped by 2 bases and J by 3 bases, with 8 bases between them. Germline-derived CDR1 and CDR2 are SGHTA and FQGNSA. The CDR3 contains 13 residues. The CDR3 sequence is CASSLLEDYEQYF. The CDR3 nucleotides read TGTGCCAGCAGCTTACTTGAGGACTACGAGCAGTACTTC.